This is a list of T cell receptor beta chains from one sample in a study of cytomegalovirus exposure and HLA in healthy donors. Profiled with immunoSEQ multiplex PCR; TCRdb holds only in-frame clones, not every one. The data contain 150,000 to 200,000 clones, about 81% of them seen just once; the ten biggest clones take up approximately 2%. Sequencing was carried out using PBMCs. The source is a woman aged 18 to 35 in good health and CMV-seronegative. CDR3s include the opening cysteine and the closing phenylalanine or tryptophan. D genes are given only for firm matches. Not all rows give a size; the values are once, few, many and, for expanded clones, a class.

j_call clone_size v_call d_call cdr3_nt cdr3_aa
TRBJ1-1 - TRBV7-9 - TGTGCCAGCAGCTGGTGGGTCCCGGGTTGGGACACTGAAGCTTTCTTT CASSWWVPGWDTEAFF
TRBJ2-3 few TRBV9 TRBD2 TGTGCCAGCAGCGTAGCTGGAGGAGGACTAGCGGCAGATACGCAGTATTTT CASSVAGGGLAADTQYF
TRBJ1-1 - TRBV25-1 - TGTGCCAGCAGTCTAGCGAACACTGAAGCTTTCTTT CASSLANTEAFF
TRBJ2-7 - TRBV6-5 TRBD1 TGTGCCAGCAGTTACGCCCAGGGGGCAAACGAGCAGTACTTC CASSYAQGANEQYF
TRBJ2-7 - TRBV7-3 TRBD1 TGTGCCAGCAGCTTACAGGCAGGGGGCTTCTACGAGCAGTACTTC CASSLQAGGFYEQYF
TRBJ2-7 - TRBV5-1 - TGCGCCAGCAGCTGGCAGGGGCCGTACGAGCAGTACTTC CASSWQGPYEQYF
TRBJ2-7 - TRBV19 TRBD1 TGTGCCAGTTCCGGGACAGGGGTAACCTACGAGCAGTACTTC CASSGTGVTYEQYF
TRBJ2-1 - TRBV7-7 TRBD2 TGTGCTAGCAGCTTTTCGCTAGCGGGAGGGAATGAGCAGTTCTTC CASSFSLAGGNEQFF
TRBJ2-7 - TRBV11-3 - TGTGCCAGCAGCTTAGCCGGTTCCGACGAGCAGTACTTC CASSLAGSDEQYF
TRBJ2-7 few TRBV28 - TGTGCCAGCAGCTACCGACTAGAAGCCGAGCAGTACTTC CASSYRLEAEQYF
TRBJ1-4 - TRBV6-1 - TGTGCCAGCAGGACACAGGGAGCAACTAATGAAAAACTGTTTTTT CASRTQGATNEKLFF
TRBJ2-3 - TRBV5-6 - TGTGCCAGCAGCTTAGGTGGCGGATCCACAGATACGCAGTATTTT CASSLGGGSTDTQYF
TRBJ2-3 - TRBV18 - TGTGCCAGCTCATTCAGGGCTCCTAGCACAGATACGCAGTATTTT CASSFRAPSTDTQYF
TRBJ1-5 - TRBV2 - TGTGCCAGCAGGGCGACTTATAGCAATCAGCCCCAGCATTTT CASRATYSNQPQHF
TRBJ2-7 - TRBV19 - TGTGCCAGTAGTATCAGCTCACAGGGATACTACGAGCAGTACTTC CASSISSQGYYEQYF
TRBJ2-5 - TRBV5-4 TRBD1 TGTGCCAGCAGCTTGAGGACAGGGCCCTTGGGGGAGACCCAGTACTTC CASSLRTGPLGETQYF
TRBJ2-2 - TRBV19 - TGTGCCAGTAAGCGACAGGCGACCGGGGAGCTGTTTTTT CASKRQATGELFF
TRBJ2-7 - TRBV11-3 TRBD2 TGTGCCAGCAGCTCGAGCGGGGCGCATCCCGAGCAGTACTTC CASSSSGAHPEQYF
TRBJ2-2 - TRBV6-4 - TGTGCCAGCAGTGACTCAGATAGATCGGGAACCGGGGAGCTGTTTTTT CASSDSDRSGTGELFF
TRBJ2-7 - TRBV2 - TGTGCCAGCAGTGCAGCGGGCTCCTACGAGCAGTACTTC CASSAAGSYEQYF